Listed below are T cell receptor beta chains from one sample, sequenced in a study of read filtering for tumor transcriptome and immune sequencing. TCRdb analysed the reads with MiXCR anew, one entry per CDR3 protein. The sample holds 48,000 or so distinct CDR3 sequences, roughly 18% seen once. Sequenced material: a population of CD138-negative cells sorted from bone marrow. The receptors come from a donor aged 40 or over with multiple myeloma. The CDR3 runs from the conserved cysteine through the conserved F or W. A D gene is named only where the DNA matches it firmly. A clone size is listed for some rows: how often the clone was seen (once, few, many), or a class if it is expanded.

v_gene: TRBV5-1; j_gene: TRBJ2-1; d_gene: NA; abundance: NA; CDR3nt: TGCGCCAGCAGCTGGGACGGCGGAAGCTACAATGAGCAGTTCTTC; CDR3aa: CASSWDGGSYNEQFF
v_gene: TRBV5-1; j_gene: TRBJ1-5; d_gene: TRBD1; abundance: NA; CDR3nt: TGCGCCAGCAGCTTGAAACTCAGGGGGCTCACAATATGGCAGCCCCAGCATTTT; CDR3aa: CASSLKLRGLTIWQPQHF
v_gene: TRBV27; j_gene: TRBJ2-5; d_gene: TRBD1; abundance: few; CDR3nt: TGTGCCAGCAGTTTATCACCGACAGGGGCCTCGGGGACCCAGTACTTC; CDR3aa: CASSLSPTGASGTQYF
v_gene: TRBV24-1; j_gene: TRBJ2-6; d_gene: NA; abundance: many; CDR3nt: TGTGCCACCTCTCGGGGGTCTTCCGGGGCCAACGTCCTGACTTTC; CDR3aa: CATSRGSSGANVLTF
v_gene: TRBV29-1; j_gene: TRBJ1-1; d_gene: NA; abundance: many; CDR3nt: TGCAGCGTTGAGGGGCGGATGAACACTGAAGCTTTCTTT; CDR3aa: CSVEGRMNTEAFF
v_gene: TRBV7-6; j_gene: TRBJ2-3; d_gene: NA; abundance: many; CDR3nt: TGTGCCAGCAGTCAGGCGGGCGGCCCCACAGATACGCAGTATTTT; CDR3aa: CASSQAGGPTDTQYF
v_gene: TRBV6-6; j_gene: TRBJ2-1; d_gene: TRBD2; abundance: NA; CDR3nt: TGTGCCAGCAGTTTAACTAGCGGGAGGGGGGGTGATGAGCGGTTCTTC; CDR3aa: CASSLTSGRGGDERFF
v_gene: TRBV3-1; j_gene: TRBJ2-7; d_gene: NA; abundance: many; CDR3nt: TGTGCCAGCAGCCATGTGAACGAGCAGTACTTC; CDR3aa: CASSHVNEQYF
v_gene: TRBV20-1; j_gene: TRBJ2-1; d_gene: NA; abundance: many; CDR3nt: TGCAGTGCTAGTTGGGAGGACCATGAGCAGTTCTTC; CDR3aa: CSASWEDHEQFF
v_gene: TRBV27; j_gene: TRBJ1-5; d_gene: NA; abundance: many; CDR3nt: TGTGCCAGCCGGTCGCATGGGGGGGGGAGGCCCCAGCATTTT; CDR3aa: CASRSHGGGRPQHF
v_gene: TRBV3-1; j_gene: TRBJ2-5; d_gene: NA; abundance: many; CDR3nt: TGTGCCAGCAGCCTTCGTAGCGGAGCGTACCAAGAGACCCAGTACTTC; CDR3aa: CASSLRSGAYQETQYF
v_gene: TRBV7-3; j_gene: TRBJ1-1; d_gene: NA; abundance: many; CDR3nt: TGTGCCAGCAGCTTACTCGGTGGGGAAGCTTTCTTT; CDR3aa: CASSLLGGEAFF
v_gene: TRBV10-2; j_gene: TRBJ1-1; d_gene: TRBD1; abundance: many; CDR3nt: TGCGCCAGCAGTGGACAGGGGATTAACACTGAAGCTTTCTTT; CDR3aa: CASSGQGINTEAFF
v_gene: TRBV24-1; j_gene: TRBJ2-1; d_gene: NA; abundance: medium-sized; CDR3nt: TGTGCCACCAGTCAGAGGGGTTCCTACAATGAGCAGTTCTTC; CDR3aa: CATSQRGSYNEQFF
v_gene: TRBV20-1; j_gene: TRBJ2-5; d_gene: NA; abundance: few; CDR3nt: TGCAGTGTTAAGGAGTCAGGGCAAGAGACCCAGTACTTC; CDR3aa: CSVKESGQETQYF
v_gene: TRBV10-3; j_gene: TRBJ2-2; d_gene: NA; abundance: many; CDR3nt: TGTGCCATCAGCCGAGACCAACCAACTGATACCGGGGAGCTGTTTTTT; CDR3aa: CAISRDQPTDTGELFF
v_gene: TRBV5-1; j_gene: TRBJ2-5; d_gene: TRBD2; abundance: NA; CDR3nt: TGCGCCAGCAGCTTGGACAAAACTAGCGCCGCCCGAGAGACCCAGTACTTC; CDR3aa: CASSLDKTSAARETQYF
v_gene: TRBV19; j_gene: TRBJ2-1; d_gene: TRBD2; abundance: many; CDR3nt: TGTGCCAGTTCCCCTTTTGGGCTAGCGGGAGTCAATGAGCAGTTCTTC; CDR3aa: CASSPFGLAGVNEQFF
v_gene: TRBV24-1; j_gene: TRBJ2-2; d_gene: TRBD1; abundance: many; CDR3nt: TGTGCCACCAGTGATTGGACAGGGCGCACCGGGGAGCTGTTTTTT; CDR3aa: CATSDWTGRTGELFF
v_gene: TRBV20-1; j_gene: TRBJ2-4; d_gene: TRBD2; abundance: NA; CDR3nt: TGCAGTGCTAAGATTAGCGGGCGAACGCCTTTAGCCAAAAACATTCAGTACTTC; CDR3aa: CSAKISGRTPLAKNIQYF
v_gene: TRBV2; j_gene: TRBJ2-1; d_gene: TRBD2; abundance: NA; CDR3nt: TGTGCCAGCAGTGATAGGGCGGGAGTTCCTCTCAATGAGCAGTTCTTC; CDR3aa: CASSDRAGVPLNEQFF
v_gene: TRBV29-1; j_gene: TRBJ2-1; d_gene: NA; abundance: many; CDR3nt: TGCAGCGCGGGTCTATCGACCAATGAGCAGTTCTTC; CDR3aa: CSAGLSTNEQFF
v_gene: TRBV12-3/TRBV12-4; j_gene: TRBJ2-5; d_gene: TRBD1; abundance: NA; CDR3nt: TGTGCCAGCAGTTTAAGACAGGGAGAGACCCAGTACTTC; CDR3aa: CASSLRQGETQYF
v_gene: TRBV6-5; j_gene: TRBJ2-3; d_gene: NA; abundance: NA; CDR3nt: TGTGCCAGCAGTTACTCTTCAGGGGATCCCTCCACAGATACGCAGTATTTT; CDR3aa: CASSYSSGDPSTDTQYF
v_gene: TRBV7-3; j_gene: TRBJ2-1; d_gene: NA; abundance: many; CDR3nt: TGTGCCAGCAGCCAAAGGGACCCTGGGGATGAGCAGTTCTTC; CDR3aa: CASSQRDPGDEQFF
v_gene: TRBV24-1; j_gene: TRBJ1-4; d_gene: NA; abundance: NA; CDR3nt: TGTGCCACCGGCGAGGGGATTGGTGAAGAACTGTTTTTT; CDR3aa: CATGEGIGEELFF
v_gene: TRBV19; j_gene: TRBJ2-7; d_gene: TRBD2; abundance: many; CDR3nt: TGTGCCAGTAGTCCCGGGACTAGCGGGGCCCACACCTACGAGCAGTACTTC; CDR3aa: CASSPGTSGAHTYEQYF
v_gene: TRBV5-1; j_gene: TRBJ2-2; d_gene: NA; abundance: many; CDR3nt: TGCGCCAGCAGCTCGATTGGCAGCACCGGGGAGCTGTTTTTT; CDR3aa: CASSSIGSTGELFF
v_gene: TRBV6-5; j_gene: TRBJ1-1; d_gene: NA; abundance: many; CDR3nt: TGTGCCAGCAGCTGGGAGGCCTACACTGAAGCTTTCTTT; CDR3aa: CASSWEAYTEAFF
v_gene: TRBV27; j_gene: TRBJ2-1; d_gene: NA; abundance: many; CDR3nt: TGTGCCAGCAGTTTAGCCCCTGAAAGGGGATACAATGAGCAGTTCTTC; CDR3aa: CASSLAPERGYNEQFF
v_gene: TRBV7-9; j_gene: TRBJ2-2; d_gene: TRBD2; abundance: many; CDR3nt: TGTGCCAGCAGCCCCAGAGCGGGAGCGGCCGGGGAGCTGTTTTTT; CDR3aa: CASSPRAGAAGELFF
v_gene: TRBV27; j_gene: TRBJ2-1; d_gene: TRBD2; abundance: few; CDR3nt: TGTGCCAGCAGTCCACTACTAGGACTAGACTCCTACAATGAGCAGTTCTTC; CDR3aa: CASSPLLGLDSYNEQFF
v_gene: TRBV5-6; j_gene: TRBJ1-1; d_gene: NA; abundance: NA; CDR3nt: TGTGCCAGCAGCTTGAGGTCAGGGGTTGTCACTGAAGCTTTCTTT; CDR3aa: CASSLRSGVVTEAFF
v_gene: TRBV5-6; j_gene: TRBJ2-2; d_gene: TRBD2; abundance: many; CDR3nt: TGTGCCAGCAGCTCGGGACTAGCGGGAGGTGCCGGGGAGCTGTTTTTT; CDR3aa: CASSSGLAGGAGELFF
v_gene: TRBV19; j_gene: TRBJ1-5; d_gene: NA; abundance: NA; CDR3nt: TGTGCCAGTAGGGTCTCAGGAGCTCAGGACGATCAGCCCCAGCATTTT; CDR3aa: CASRVSGAQDDQPQHF
v_gene: TRBV7-8; j_gene: TRBJ1-4; d_gene: NA; abundance: NA; CDR3nt: TGTGCCAGCAGCTTAGGCTACAGTCCGCTTAATGAAAAACTGTTTTTT; CDR3aa: CASSLGYSPLNEKLFF
v_gene: TRBV29-1; j_gene: TRBJ1-1; d_gene: NA; abundance: NA; CDR3nt: TGCAGCATCCATAAAGGGGGGCGTGAAGCTTTCTTT; CDR3aa: CSIHKGGREAFF
v_gene: TRBV14; j_gene: TRBJ2-1; d_gene: NA; abundance: many; CDR3nt: TGTGCCAGCAGCCCGGGTAGCTCCAATGAGCAGTTCTTC; CDR3aa: CASSPGSSNEQFF
v_gene: TRBV19; j_gene: TRBJ2-1; d_gene: TRBD1; abundance: many; CDR3nt: TGTGCCAGTACCCTTGACAGGGCCTCCAATGAGCAGTTCTTC; CDR3aa: CASTLDRASNEQFF